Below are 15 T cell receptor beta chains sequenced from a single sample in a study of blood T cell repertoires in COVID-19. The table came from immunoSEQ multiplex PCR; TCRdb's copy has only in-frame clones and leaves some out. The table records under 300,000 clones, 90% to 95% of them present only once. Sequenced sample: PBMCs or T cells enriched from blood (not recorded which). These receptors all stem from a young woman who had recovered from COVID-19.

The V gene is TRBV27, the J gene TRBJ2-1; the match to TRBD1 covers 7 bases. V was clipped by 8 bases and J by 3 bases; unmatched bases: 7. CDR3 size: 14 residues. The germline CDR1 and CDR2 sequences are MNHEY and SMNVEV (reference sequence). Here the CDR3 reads CASSPGQNYNEQFF. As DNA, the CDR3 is TGTGCCAGCTCACCGGGACAGAACTACAATGAGCAGTTCTTC.

In DNA form, the CDR3 reads TGTGCCAGCAGAATCGAGTACAGCCCTAACTATGGCTACACCTTC. Its translation is CASRIEYSPNYGYTF. The J gene is TRBJ1-2, the V gene TRBV2; D gene uncertain. This CDR3 is 15 amino acids long. Trimming took off 6 bases at V and 0 bases at J, with 14 bases between the two ends. Germline V gene data show CDR1 as SNHLY and CDR2 as FYNNEI.

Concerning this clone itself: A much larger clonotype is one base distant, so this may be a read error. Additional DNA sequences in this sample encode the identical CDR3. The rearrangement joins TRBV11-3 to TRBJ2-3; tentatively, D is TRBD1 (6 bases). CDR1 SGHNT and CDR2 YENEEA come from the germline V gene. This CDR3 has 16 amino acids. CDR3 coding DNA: TGTGCCAGCAGCTTAATGACAGGATCGTACACAGATACACAGTATTTT. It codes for CASSLMTGSYTDTQYF.

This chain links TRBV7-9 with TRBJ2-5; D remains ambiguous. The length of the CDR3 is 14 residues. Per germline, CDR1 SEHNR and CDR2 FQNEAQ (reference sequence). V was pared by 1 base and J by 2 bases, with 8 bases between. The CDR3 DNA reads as TGTGCCAGCAGCTTAGAGAGAGCGCAAGAGACCCAGTACTTC. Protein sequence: CASSLERAQETQYF.

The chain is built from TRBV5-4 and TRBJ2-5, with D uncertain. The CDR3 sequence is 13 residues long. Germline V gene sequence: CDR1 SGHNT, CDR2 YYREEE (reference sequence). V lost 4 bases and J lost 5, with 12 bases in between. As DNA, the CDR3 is TGTGCCAGCAGCCTACCGGCTAGGGAGACCCAGTACTTC. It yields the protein CASSLPARETQYF.

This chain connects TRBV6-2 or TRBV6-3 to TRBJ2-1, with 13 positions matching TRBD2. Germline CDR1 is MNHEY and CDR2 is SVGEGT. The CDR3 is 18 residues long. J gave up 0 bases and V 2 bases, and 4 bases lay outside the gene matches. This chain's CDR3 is CASSYGLAGESSYNEQFF. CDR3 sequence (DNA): TGTGCCAGCAGTTACGGACTAGCGGGGGAAAGCTCCTACAATGAGCAGTTCTTC.

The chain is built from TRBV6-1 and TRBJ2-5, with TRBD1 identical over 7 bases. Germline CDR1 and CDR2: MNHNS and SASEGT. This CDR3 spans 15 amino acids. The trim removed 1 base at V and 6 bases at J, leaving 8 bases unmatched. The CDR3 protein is CASSEGGGQMKTQYF. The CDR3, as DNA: TGTGCCAGCAGTGAAGGAGGGGGACAGATGAAGACCCAGTACTTC.

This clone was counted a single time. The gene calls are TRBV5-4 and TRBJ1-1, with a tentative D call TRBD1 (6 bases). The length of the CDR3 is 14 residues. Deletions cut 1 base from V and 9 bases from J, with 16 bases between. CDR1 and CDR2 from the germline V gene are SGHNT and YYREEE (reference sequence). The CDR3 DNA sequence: TGTGCCAGCAGCTTGTTGGACAGCTACAATCAAGCTTTCTTT. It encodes CASSLLDSYNQAFF.

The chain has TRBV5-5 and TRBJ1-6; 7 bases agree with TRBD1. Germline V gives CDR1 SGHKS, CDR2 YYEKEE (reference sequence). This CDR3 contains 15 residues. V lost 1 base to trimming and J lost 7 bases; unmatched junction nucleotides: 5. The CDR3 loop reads CASSLPLTGNSPLHF. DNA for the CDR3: TGTGCCAGCAGCTTGCCTTTGACAGGGAATTCACCCCTCCACTTT. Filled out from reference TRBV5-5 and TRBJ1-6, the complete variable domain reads DAGVTQSPTHLIKTRGQQVTLRCSPISGHKSVSWYQQVLGQGPQFIFQYYEKEERGRGNFPDRFSARQFPNYSSELNVNALLLGDSALYLCASSLPLTGNSPLHFGNGTRLTVT.

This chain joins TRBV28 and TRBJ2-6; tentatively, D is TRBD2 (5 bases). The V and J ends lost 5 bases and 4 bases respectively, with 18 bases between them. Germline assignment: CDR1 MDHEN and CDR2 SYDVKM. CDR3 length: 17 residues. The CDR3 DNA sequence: TGTGCCAGCAGTGCCGGGCAGAGAGGGTTGGGGGCCAACGTCCTGACTTTC. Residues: CASSAGQRGLGANVLTF.

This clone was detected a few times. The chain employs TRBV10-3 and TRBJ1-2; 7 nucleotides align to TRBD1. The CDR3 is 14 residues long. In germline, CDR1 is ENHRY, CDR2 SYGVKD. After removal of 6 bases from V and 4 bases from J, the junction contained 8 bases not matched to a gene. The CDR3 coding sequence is TGTGCCATCAGACCCGACAGGGAGGCCTATGGCTACACCTTC. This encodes CAIRPDREAYGYTF.

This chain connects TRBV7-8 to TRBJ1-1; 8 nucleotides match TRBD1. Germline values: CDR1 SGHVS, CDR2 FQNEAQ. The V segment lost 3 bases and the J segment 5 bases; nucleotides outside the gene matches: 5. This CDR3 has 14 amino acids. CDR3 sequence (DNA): TGTGCCAGCAGCTTGGGACAGGAGGTAACTGAAGCTTTCTTT. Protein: CASSLGQEVTEAFF. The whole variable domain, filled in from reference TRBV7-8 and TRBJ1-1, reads GAGVSQSPRYKVAKRGQDVALRCDPISGHVSLFWYQQALGQGPEFLTYFQNEAQLDKSGLPSDRFFAERPEGSVSTLKIQRTQQEDSAVYLCASSLGQEVTEAFFGQGTRLTVV.

CDR3 DNA sequence: TGTGCCAGCAGTTTACATAGCGGGGGGCTCACCGGGGAGCTGTTTTTT. Its protein product is CASSLHSGGLTGELFF. This sequence joins TRBV6-2 or TRBV6-3 and TRBJ2-2; 10 nucleotides agree with TRBD2. Germline loops: CDR1 MNHEY, CDR2 SVGEGT. The CDR3 runs to 16 residues. The V segment lost 4 bases and the J segment 4 bases; nucleotides outside the gene matches: 6.

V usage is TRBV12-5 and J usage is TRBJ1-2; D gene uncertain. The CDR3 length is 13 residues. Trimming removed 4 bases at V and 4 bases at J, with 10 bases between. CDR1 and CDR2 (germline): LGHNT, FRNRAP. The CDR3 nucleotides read TGTGCTAGTGGTTCTGGGCATCTCTATGGCTACACCTTC. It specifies CASGSGHLYGYTF.

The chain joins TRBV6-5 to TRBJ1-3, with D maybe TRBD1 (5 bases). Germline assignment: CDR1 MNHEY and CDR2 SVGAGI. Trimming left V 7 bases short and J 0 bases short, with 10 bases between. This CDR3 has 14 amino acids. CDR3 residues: CASKGIDSGNTIYF. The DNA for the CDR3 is TGTGCCAGCAAGGGGATCGACTCTGGAAACACCATATATTTT.